This T cell receptor (beta chain) was identified during a study of blood T cell repertoires in COVID-19. In the study overall: Samples taken during acute and convalescent COVID-19 were collected in the United States, Italy and Spain. Sources were T cells, B-cell-depleted T cells, or PBMCs; the material itself was cDNA or gDNA.

Authors' processing steps: Reference gene primers were amplified, and this amplification served to estimate nucleated cell counts. Measured with immunoSEQ multiplex PCR; TCRdb has only the in-frame clones, and not every one. That table furnishes V, J and clone size, whereas the DNA furnished D and trimming. The table lists under 450,000 clones, more than 65% of them singletons. The CDR3 consists of 12 residues. V lost 6 bases and J lost 3; bases outside the gene matches: 4. Germline assignment: CDR1 GTSNPN and CDR2 SVGIG (reference sequence). Sequencing was carried out using peripheral blood. J is TRBJ1-2 and V is TRBV30; 7 nucleotides agree with TRBD1. The clonotype was recovered from a human donor with acute or convalescent COVID-19. The donor label of this sample is uncertain. CDR3 nucleotides: TGTGCCTGTGACAGGGAGTACTATGGCTACACCTTC. Its translation is CACDREYYGYTF.